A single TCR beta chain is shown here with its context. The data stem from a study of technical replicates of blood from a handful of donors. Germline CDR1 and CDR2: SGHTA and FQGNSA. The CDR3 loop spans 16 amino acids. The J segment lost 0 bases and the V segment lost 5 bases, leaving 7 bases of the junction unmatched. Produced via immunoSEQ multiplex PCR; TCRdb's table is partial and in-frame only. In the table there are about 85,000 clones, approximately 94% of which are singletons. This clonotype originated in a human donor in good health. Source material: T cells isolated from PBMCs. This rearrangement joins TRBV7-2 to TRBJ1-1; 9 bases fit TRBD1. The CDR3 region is CASSLMTGGMNTEAFF. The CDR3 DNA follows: TGTGCCAGCAGCCTAATGACAGGGGGAATGAACACTGAAGCTTTCTTT.